A single sample gave rise to the 26 T cell receptor beta chains below, sequenced in a study of blood T cell repertoires in COVID-19. Sequencing used immunoSEQ multiplex PCR; TCRdb keeps in-frame clones, though not all of them. In the table there are over 120,000 clones, roughly 90% of which are singletons. The sample consisted of PBMCs or T cells enriched from blood (not recorded which). These receptors all come from a man in his fifties or sixties who had recovered from COVID-19.

The chain joins TRBV28 to TRBJ1-4, with D possibly matching TRBD1 (5 bases). V was trimmed by 3 bases and J by 4 bases, leaving 36 bases between them. The V gene's germline CDR1 is MDHEN and CDR2 SYDVKM. There are 23 residues in the CDR3. CDR3 bases: TGTGCCAGCAGTTTTTATTCCGGGGGACGAAATATGCTTGGGGCCGAAAGTAATGAAAAACTGTTTTTT. This sequence encodes CASSFYSGGRNMLGAESNEKLFF.

The sample holds one count of this clone. The chain couples TRBV10-3 to TRBJ2-7; 15 bases agree with TRBD2. This CDR3 has 17 amino acids. The germline CDR1 and CDR2 sequences are ENHRY and SYGVKD. This CDR3 reads CATSPGTSGGPLYEQYV. The CDR3 nucleotides read TGTGCCACCAGTCCCGGGACTAGCGGGGGGCCCCTCTACGAGCAGTACGTC.

The gene calls are TRBV5-1 and TRBJ2-2, with D possibly TRBD2 on 7 matching bases. V lost 2 bases, J lost 4 bases, and 15 bases lay in between. The CDR3 covers 16 residues. Per the germline V gene, CDR1 is SGHRS and CDR2 is YFSETQ. The CDR3 sequence is CASSFARGGSTGELFF. The CDR3 DNA reads TGCGCCAGCAGCTTCGCAAGGGGGGGGTCCACCGGGGAGCTGTTTTTT.

This sequence joins TRBV7-2 and TRBJ2-5, with 10 bases aligning to TRBD2. The ends lost 1 base at V and 1 base at J; junction bases unmatched: 0. This CDR3 comprises 15 residues. The germline CDR1 and CDR2 sequences are SGHTA and FQGNSA. This CDR3 is CASSLGTSGQETQYF. CDR3 in DNA: TGTGCCAGCAGCTTAGGGACTAGCGGCCAAGAGACCCAGTACTTC.

The chain combines TRBV27 with TRBJ2-5; 8 bases line up with TRBD1. Germline lookup yields CDR1 MNHEY and CDR2 SMNVEV (reference sequence). The CDR3 extends over 14 amino acids. V lost 6 bases to trimming and J lost 6 bases; unmatched junction nucleotides: 9. Here the CDR3 reads CASSSGQVAQTQYF. The CDR3 DNA sequence: TGTGCCAGCAGCTCGGGACAGGTCGCTCAGACCCAGTACTTC.

This chain connects TRBV5-4 to TRBJ1-2; D gene unclear. The CDR3 runs 16 residues. The ends were cut back, 4 bases at V and 1 base at J, with 17 bases in the middle. The germline V gene encodes CDR1 SGHNT and CDR2 YYREEE (reference sequence). The CDR3, as DNA: TGTGCCAGCAGCCCCGCGCGGACTTCACTTAACTATGGCTACACCTTC. Encoded protein: CASSPARTSLNYGYTF.

V and J are TRBV7-9 and TRBJ1-3; unclear D gene. Trimming stripped 2 bases from V and 0 bases from J, with 11 bases between. The CDR3 extends over 16 amino acids. Looked up from germline, CDR1 is SEHNR and CDR2 is FQNEAQ (reference sequence). In DNA, the CDR3 is TGTGCCAGCAGCTTAAGACACCGAGACTCTGGAAACACCATATATTTT. Amino acids: CASSLRHRDSGNTIYF.

The chain employs TRBV10-3 and TRBJ2-5; maybe TRBD1 (5 bases). Per germline, CDR1 ENHRY and CDR2 SYGVKD. The V end was cut by 3 bases, the J end by 1 base, with 9 bases between. The CDR3 spans 14 residues. Written as DNA, the CDR3 is TGTGCCATCAGTGAATCGACAGTCCAAGAGACCCAGTACTTC. This codes for CAISESTVQETQYF.

This rearrangement joins TRBV28 to TRBJ1-6; TRBD1 aligns across 8 bases. Germline V CDR1 and CDR2: MDHEN, SYDVKM. The length of the CDR3 is 15 residues. With V trimmed by 3 bases and J by 7 bases, 5 bases remained unmatched. The CDR3 sequence: CASSFLTGDNSPLHF. CDR3 bases: TGTGCCAGCAGTTTTTTGACAGGGGACAATTCACCCCTCCACTTT. The full variable domain, rest sourced from reference TRBV28 and TRBJ1-6, is DVKVTQSSRYLVKRTGEKVFLECVQDMDHENMFWYRQDPGLGLRLIYFSYDVKMKEKGDIPEGYSVSREKKERFSLILESASTNQTSMYLCASSFLTGDNSPLHFGNGTRLTVT.

This chain connects TRBV7-8 to TRBJ2-1; 9 nucleotides line up with TRBD2. Germline lookup yields CDR1 SGHVS and CDR2 FQNEAQ. J lost 0 bases, V lost 5 bases, and 11 bases had no gene match. The CDR3 spans 18 residues. This CDR3 is CASSTRLAGGSSYNEQFF. The CDR3 nucleotides read TGTGCCAGCAGCACTCGCCTGGCGGGAGGGAGCTCCTACAATGAGCAGTTCTTC.

The gene calls are TRBV28 and TRBJ1-5, with D perhaps matching TRBD1 (5 bases). The CDR3 consists of 15 residues. The V gene lost 5 bases and the J gene lost 5 bases, with 16 bases spanning the gap. From germline, CDR1 is MDHEN and CDR2 SYDVKM. The CDR3 nucleotides are TGTGCCAGCAGTACCATTAGACAGTCCCATCAGCCCCAGCATTTT. The encoded protein is CASSTIRQSHQPQHF.

V usage is TRBV6-6 and J usage is TRBJ2-4; perhaps TRBD1 as D (6 bases). Between the trimmed V and J ends, which lost 2 bases and 10 bases, there was a span of 18 bases. The germline CDR1 and CDR2 sequences are MNHNY and SVGAGI (reference sequence). This CDR3 region has 15 residues. The CDR3 reads CASSYTRTEGAIQYF. CDR3 bases: TGTGCCAGCAGTTACACTCGGACAGAAGGGGCTATTCAGTACTTC.

J is TRBJ1-6 and V is TRBV30; D gene uncertain. CDR3 length: 14 residues. Germline lookup yields CDR1 GTSNPN and CDR2 SVGIG (reference sequence). The germline V and J ends were trimmed by 0 bases and 4 bases, with 7 bases remaining between them. The CDR3 spells CAWSVWQYNSPLHF. CDR3 DNA sequence: TGTGCCTGGAGTGTATGGCAGTATAATTCACCCCTCCACTTT. The full variable domain, in which reference TRBV30 and TRBJ1-6 provide the parts outside the CDR3, is SQTIHQWPATLVQPVGSPLSLECTVEGTSNPNLYWYRQAAGRGLQLLFYSVGIGQISSEVPQNLSASRPQDRQFILSSKKLLLSDSGFYLCAWSVWQYNSPLHFGNGTRLTVT.

V usage is TRBV29-1 and J usage is TRBJ1-4; 7 bases fit TRBD1. The CDR3 is 18 residues long. The germline V gene has CDR1 SQVTM and CDR2 ANQGSEA. The J segment lost 6 bases and the V segment lost 7 bases, leaving 23 bases of the junction unmatched. The CDR3 region is CSGDTDRAEGYEDEKLFF. DNA of the CDR3: TGCAGCGGAGATACTGACAGGGCTGAGGGGTATGAGGATGAAAAACTGTTTTTT.

This chain links TRBV19 with TRBJ2-1; 9 bases map to TRBD1. The CDR3 extends over 17 amino acids. Germline CDR1 and CDR2: LNHDA and SQIVND (reference sequence). Trimming removed 0 bases from V and 4 bases from J; junction bases left unmatched: 7. In nucleotides, the CDR3 is TGTGCCAGTAGTATAGACCGCCCCGGGACAGGGTACAATGAGCAGTTCTTC. Translating gives CASSIDRPGTGYNEQFF.

The chain couples TRBV5-5 to TRBJ2-5, with 7 bases matching TRBD2. CDR1 is SGHKS and CDR2 is YYEKEE in the germline V gene (reference sequence). Losses at the gene ends were 2 bases for V and 2 bases for J; bases not matched to a gene: 6. This CDR3 region has 15 residues. CDR3: CASSLAGRQQETQYF. CDR3 bases: TGTGCCAGCAGCTTAGCGGGGCGTCAACAAGAGACCCAGTACTTC.

This chain links TRBV2 with TRBJ2-2; D possibly corresponds to TRBD1 (6 bases). V was shortened by 7 bases and J by 0 bases, with 12 bases between the two germline ends. The CDR3 is made up of 15 amino acids. Per the germline V gene, CDR1 is SNHLY and CDR2 is FYNNEI. CDR3 bases: TGTGCCAGCAAAAGAACAGGGTCGAACACCGGGGAGCTGTTTTTT. Its translation: CASKRTGSNTGELFF.

V is TRBV28 and J is TRBJ1-3; D call uncertain. The CDR3 length is 13 residues. Germline CDR1 and CDR2: MDHEN and SYDVKM. Between the trimmed V and J ends, which lost 3 bases and 0 bases, there was a span of 3 bases. CDR3 sequence reads: CASSFISGNTIYF. The CDR3, as DNA: TGTGCCAGCAGTTTTATCTCTGGAAACACCATATATTTT.

V gene TRBV28 combines with J gene TRBJ1-1; no clear D gene. CDR1 is MDHEN, CDR2 SYDVKM, per germline. The CDR3 length is 14 residues. V shed 1 base and J shed 7 bases, with 13 bases lying between them. The CDR3 sequence: CASSLSSGIGEAFF. The CDR3 DNA is TGTGCCAGCAGTTTATCGTCAGGAATAGGTGAAGCTTTCTTT.

The table lists this clone with a count of one. The chain links TRBV20-1 to TRBJ2-3, with 8 bases matching TRBD2. The CDR3 spans 12 residues. Germline lookup yields CDR1 DFQATT and CDR2 SNEGSKA (reference sequence). Trimming took 3 bases from V and 10 from J; bases not matched to a gene: 6. This CDR3 is CSASVLAAPQYF. In nucleotides, the CDR3 is TGCAGTGCTAGTGTACTAGCGGCCCCGCAGTATTTT.

This clone was found once. The chain uses TRBV5-1 and TRBJ2-5; D may be TRBD2 (6 bases). The CDR3 is 14 amino acids. Per the germline V gene, CDR1 is SGHRS and CDR2 is YFSETQ. V lost 1 base and J lost 5, with 12 bases in between. The CDR3 spells CASSLRGSGETQYF. CDR3 in DNA: TGCGCCAGCAGCTTGCGGGGGAGTGGGGAGACCCAGTACTTC.

The CDR3 region is CASRRQAINYGYTF. The CDR3, as DNA: TGTGCCAGCAGGCGACAGGCGATTAACTATGGCTACACCTTC. The chain carries TRBV6-5 and TRBJ1-2; a possible D gene is TRBD1 (6 bases). The CDR3 runs 14 residues. V dropped 6 bases and J dropped 1 base, with 12 bases sitting between them. Germline CDR1 is MNHEY and CDR2 is SVGAGI.

The V gene is TRBV3-1 (or the pseudogene TRBV3-2), the J gene TRBJ2-4, with TRBD1 matching 7 bases. The CDR3 consists of 19 residues. V was pared by 4 bases and J by 2 bases, with 17 bases of the junction left unmatched. In germline, CDR1 is LGHDT, CDR2 YNNKEL (reference sequence). In DNA form, the CDR3 reads TGTGCCAGCAGCCGGGGAAGACAGGGATATTTAGTGCCCAAAAACATTCAGTACTTC. Amino acid sequence: CASSRGRQGYLVPKNIQYF.

The chain combines TRBV7-3 with TRBJ1-2; 10 bases align to TRBD1. The germline V gene encodes CDR1 SGHTA and CDR2 FQGTGA. V lost 2 bases and J lost 5; bases outside the gene matches: 2. The CDR3 is 14 residues long. The CDR3 loop reads CASSLAGQGYGYTF. Here the CDR3 DNA reads TGTGCCAGCAGCTTAGCGGGACAGGGGTATGGCTACACCTTC.

The gene calls are TRBV28 and TRBJ1-1; D not certain. The germline V gene has CDR1 MDHEN and CDR2 SYDVKM. Trimming pared 5 bases from V and 11 bases from J, leaving 18 bases between. The CDR3 spans 13 residues. CDR3 loop: CASSTKPTLFAFF. In nucleotides, the CDR3 is TGTGCCAGCAGTACTAAGCCCACCTTATTTGCTTTCTTT.

This clone was counted a single time. This chain connects TRBV7-8 to TRBJ2-5; D might be TRBD2 (5 bases). Germline lookup yields CDR1 SGHVS and CDR2 FQNEAQ. With 3 bases removed from V and 6 bases from J, the gap between germline ends came to 17 bases. The CDR3 length is 15 residues. DNA of the CDR3: TGTGCCAGCAGCTTCCTAGGACCGGGAAAGAAGACCCAGTACTTC. This encodes CASSFLGPGKKTQYF.